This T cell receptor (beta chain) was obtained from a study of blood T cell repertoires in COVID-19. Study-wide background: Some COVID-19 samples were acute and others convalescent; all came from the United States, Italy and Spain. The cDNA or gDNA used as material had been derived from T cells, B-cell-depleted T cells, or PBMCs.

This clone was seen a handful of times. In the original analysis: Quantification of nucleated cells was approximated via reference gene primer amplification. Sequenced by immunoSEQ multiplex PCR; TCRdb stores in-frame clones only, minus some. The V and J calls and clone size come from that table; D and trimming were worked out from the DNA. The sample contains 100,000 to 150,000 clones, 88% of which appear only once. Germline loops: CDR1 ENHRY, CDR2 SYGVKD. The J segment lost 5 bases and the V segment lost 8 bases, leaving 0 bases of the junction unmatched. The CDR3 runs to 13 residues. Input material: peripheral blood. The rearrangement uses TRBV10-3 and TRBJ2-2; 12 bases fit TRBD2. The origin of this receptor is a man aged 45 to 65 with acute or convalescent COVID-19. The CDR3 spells CAIGTSGTGELFF. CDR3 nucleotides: TGTGCCATCGGGACTAGCGGGACCGGGGAGCTGTTTTTT.